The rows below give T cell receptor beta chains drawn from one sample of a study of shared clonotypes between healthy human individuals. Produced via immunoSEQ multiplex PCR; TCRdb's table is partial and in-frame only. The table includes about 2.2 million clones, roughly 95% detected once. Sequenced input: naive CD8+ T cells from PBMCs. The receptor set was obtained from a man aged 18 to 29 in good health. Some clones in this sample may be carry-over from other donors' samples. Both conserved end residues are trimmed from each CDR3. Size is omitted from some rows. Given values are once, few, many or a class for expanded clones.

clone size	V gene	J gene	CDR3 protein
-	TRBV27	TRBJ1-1	ASSPLRTGTFMNTEAF
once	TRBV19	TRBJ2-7	AAAGTPNYEQY
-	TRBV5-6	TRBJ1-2	ASSLPGWKDGYT
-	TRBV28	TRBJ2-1	ASSFLTSGRRNEQF
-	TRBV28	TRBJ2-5	ASSYPRGLQETQY
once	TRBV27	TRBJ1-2	ASSWWAGGKDGYT
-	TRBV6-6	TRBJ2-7	ASSYTLTETYEQY
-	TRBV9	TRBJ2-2	ASSGPKEGGRHTGELF
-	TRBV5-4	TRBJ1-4	ASRWDRGDEKLF
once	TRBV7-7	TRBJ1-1	ASSARLNTEAF
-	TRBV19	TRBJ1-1	ASMGGQTF
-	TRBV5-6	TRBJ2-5	ASSLFVRGQRETQY
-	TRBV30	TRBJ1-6	AWGTDSPLH
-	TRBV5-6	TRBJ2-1	ASSPQDGAGYNEQF
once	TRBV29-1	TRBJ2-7	SIPTESSYEQY
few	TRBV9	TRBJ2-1	ASSVGWNEQF
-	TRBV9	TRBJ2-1	ASSTGTSVGNEQF
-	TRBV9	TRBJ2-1	ASSQTSGRGNEQF
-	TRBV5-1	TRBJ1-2	ASSPSGLADYGYT
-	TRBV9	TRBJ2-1	ASSVGLARNLF
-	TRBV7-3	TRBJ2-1	ASSLGLAGEQF
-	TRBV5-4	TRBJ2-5	ASSLPGTSGISWETQY